The rows below give T cell receptor beta chains drawn from one sample of a study of cytomegalovirus exposure and HLA in healthy donors. Profiling relied on immunoSEQ multiplex PCR, and the TCRdb table lists in-frame clones only, not all of them. The sample has around 160,000 clones; roughly 75% are singletons. The sample taken for sequencing was PBMCs. The receptors here all came from a male donor in good health and CMV-seronegative. CDR3s include the opening cysteine and the closing phenylalanine or tryptophan. Each record gives: clone size, J gene, D gene, V gene, CDR3 DNA, CDR3 protein. The D gene is left open where the match is weak. Only some rows state a clone size, as once, few, many or a class for expanded clones.

- | TRBJ1-1 | - | TRBV29-1 | TGCAGCGGTACTAACACTGAAGCTTTCTTT | CSGTNTEAFF
- | TRBJ1-4 | - | TRBV4-1 | TGCGCCAGCAGCCGGACCCCCTCGGGAGCTAATGAAAAACTGTTTTTT | CASSRTPSGANEKLFF
- | TRBJ1-2 | - | TRBV6-5 | TGTGCCAGCAGTTATAGACAGTATGGCTACACCTTC | CASSYRQYGYTF
- | TRBJ1-3 | - | TRBV7-2 | TGTGCCAGCAGCTTACAGGTACTCTCTGGAAACACCATATATTTT | CASSLQVLSGNTIYF
- | TRBJ1-2 | - | TRBV5-1 | TGCGCCAGCAGCTTGGAGGCTGGCCCAGGTGGCTACACCTTC | CASSLEAGPGGYTF
- | TRBJ2-2 | - | TRBV21-1 | TGTGCCAGCAGCACTAATCGGGGACTAGCGGGAGGATACAACACCGGGGAGCTGTTTTTT | CASSTNRGLAGGYNTGELFF
- | TRBJ1-4 | TRBD1 | TRBV7-9 | TGTGCCAGCAGCTCAGGCTCGGGACAGGGGGGACGGGAAAAACTGTTTTTT | CASSSGSGQGGREKLFF
- | TRBJ1-5 | - | TRBV7-8 | TGTGCCAGCAGCTTAGCGGGGACACCCTATAGCAATCAGCCCCAGCATTTT | CASSLAGTPYSNQPQHF
- | TRBJ2-1 | - | TRBV18 | TGTGCCAGCTCACCTTCAGGGGACTACAATGAGCAGTTCTTC | CASSPSGDYNEQFF
- | TRBJ2-3 | TRBD2 | TRBV6-1 | TGTGCCAGCAGTGAAGCATCAGGGAGGGCAGATACGCAGTATTTT | CASSEASGRADTQYF
few | TRBJ2-6 | TRBD1 | TRBV4-1 | TGCGCCAGCAGCCCTGGACAGGTAGTAGCCGGGGCCAACGTCCTGACTTTC | CASSPGQVVAGANVLTF
few | TRBJ2-3 | - | TRBV9 | TGTGCCAGCAGCGTAGCTGTAGATAGCACAGATACGCAGTATTTT | CASSVAVDSTDTQYF
- | TRBJ2-5 | TRBD2 | TRBV7-6 | TGTGCCAGCAGCCTAGCGGGACAGTTGCGCGAGACCCAGTACTTC | CASSLAGQLRETQYF
- | TRBJ2-7 | - | TRBV27 | TGTGCCAGCACTCCTTATCAGGGTTTAGGGGAGCAGTACTTC | CASTPYQGLGEQYF
- | TRBJ2-6 | - | TRBV4-1 | TGCGCCAGCAGCCAAGAAATCATAGCCTCTGGGGCCAACGTCCTGACTTTC | CASSQEIIASGANVLTF
few | TRBJ2-7 | - | TRBV5-5 | TGTGCCAGCAGCTTGGTCCAGGGTAGCTCCTACGAGCAGTACTTC | CASSLVQGSSYEQYF
- | TRBJ2-7 | TRBD1 | TRBV19 | TGTGCCAGTAGGCGACAGGGGCGCTACGAGCAGTACTTC | CASRRQGRYEQYF
- | TRBJ1-2 | - | TRBV14 | TGTGCCAGCAGCCAGGGTTGGTCGACAGCGTACTATGGCTACACCTTC | CASSQGWSTAYYGYTF
- | TRBJ1-5 | - | TRBV5-6 | TGTGCCAGCAGCTTGCAAGGGGCATTACCTTATAGCAATCAGCCCCAGCATTTT | CASSLQGALPYSNQPQHF
- | TRBJ2-1 | TRBD1 | TRBV4-1 | TGCGCCAGCAGCCAACCGGGACAGGGGCCCACCTGGCAGTTCTTC | CASSQPGQGPTWQFF
- | TRBJ1-1 | TRBD1 | TRBV11-2 | TGTGCCAGCAGCCAATGGCCTGAACAGGGGACGGGCGGCACTGAAGCTTTCTTT | CASSQWPEQGTGGTEAFF
- | TRBJ1-6 | TRBD1 | TRBV6-5 | TGTGCCAGCAGTTCTTCCGGGACAGGGAATTCACCCCTCCACTTT | CASSSSGTGNSPLHF
- | TRBJ1-4 | TRBD1 | TRBV6-1 | TGTGCCAGCAGTATCCAGACAGGGGAAAAACTGTTTTTT | CASSIQTGEKLFF
- | TRBJ2-3 | TRBD1 | TRBV7-2 | TGTGCCAGCAGCGAACAGGGGTCAGATACGCAGTATTTT | CASSEQGSDTQYF
- | TRBJ2-5 | - | TRBV27 | TGTGCCAGCAGTTTACATAGGGTGAGGGAGCAGTACTTC | CASSLHRVREQYF
- | TRBJ1-3 | - | TRBV6-1 | TGTGCCAGCAGTGAAGAGGTCGGGGGGCCGAACATCATATATTTT | CASSEEVGGPNIIYF
- | TRBJ2-2 | TRBD2 | TRBV6-5 | TGTGCCAGCAGACTAGCGGACGGGGAGCTGTTTTTT | CASRLADGELFF
- | TRBJ1-2 | - | TRBV28 | TGTGCCAGCAGTCGGCGGGGCTATGGCTACACCTTC | CASSRRGYGYTF
few | TRBJ2-7 | - | TRBV7-8 | TGTGCCAGCAGCTTAGGTCGAGATACCTACGAGCAGTACTTC | CASSLGRDTYEQYF
few | TRBJ2-5 | TRBD1 | TRBV6-4 | TGTGCCAGCAGCCAGGGGGCCGAAGAGACCCAGTACTTC | CASSQGAEETQYF
- | TRBJ2-5 | - | TRBV20-1 | TGCAGTGCTCCCCAAACAGGGACCCAGTACTTC | CSAPQTGTQYF
- | TRBJ2-5 | - | TRBV18 | TGTGCCAGCTCACTGAACAGGGCGGAGACCCAGTACTTC | CASSLNRAETQYF
few | TRBJ1-2 | TRBD1 | TRBV7-2 | TGTGCCAGCAGCGAGGGACAGGGAAGCAACTATGGCTACACCTTC | CASSEGQGSNYGYTF
few | TRBJ1-1 | - | TRBV9 | TGTGCCAGCAGGCTGGGGGAGGGGACTGAAGCTTTCTTT | CASRLGEGTEAFF
- | TRBJ2-6 | - | TRBV5-1 | TGCGCCAGCAGCTCCAAGGGGACAAACTCTGGGGCCAACGTCCTGACTTTC | CASSSKGTNSGANVLTF
once | TRBJ2-1 | - | TRBV5-1 | TGCGCCAGCAGCTTGACGGGAGCATCGGAGGGCAATGAGCAGTTCTTC | CASSLTGASEGNEQFF
- | TRBJ1-2 | TRBD1 | TRBV5-8 | TGTGCCAGCAGCCGGACAGGGGATTTTAACTATGGCTACACCTTC | CASSRTGDFNYGYTF
few | TRBJ2-3 | - | TRBV30 | TGTGCCTGGAGTCCCCAGGGTAGGCCGTATTTT | CAWSPQGRPYF
- | TRBJ2-7 | - | TRBV6-5 | TGTGCCAGCAGTTACACAAACACGCCCTACGAGCAGTACTTC | CASSYTNTPYEQYF
once | TRBJ2-5 | - | TRBV4-1 | TGCGCCAGCAGCCAAGATTGGAAGGGGGAGACCCAGTACTTC | CASSQDWKGETQYF
- | TRBJ2-7 | TRBD1 | TRBV28 | TGTGCCAGCAGGGGACAGGGGCAAACCTCCTACGAGCAGTACTTC | CASRGQGQTSYEQYF
few | TRBJ1-5 | - | TRBV27 | TGTGCCAGCAGTTTATCGGGCACATACGGGGAGCCCCAGCATTTT | CASSLSGTYGEPQHF
- | TRBJ1-5 | TRBD1 | TRBV19 | TGTGCCAGTAGGGCCGGGACAGGGGACAATCAGCCCCAGCATTTT | CASRAGTGDNQPQHF
many | TRBJ1-4 | - | TRBV6-4 | TGTGCCAGCAGTGAAAAGCCCGGAGCTAATGAAAAACTGTTTTTT | CASSEKPGANEKLFF
few | TRBJ2-5 | TRBD2 | TRBV11-3 | TGTGCCAGCAGCGCACGCCCGGGACTAGCGGGGGGGCAAGAGACCCAGTACTTC | CASSARPGLAGGQETQYF
- | TRBJ1-1 | - | TRBV25-1 | TGTGCCAGCAGTGAAGCAGGGGTGAAGTGGGCTGAAGCTTTCTTT | CASSEAGVKWAEAFF
- | TRBJ2-3 | TRBD1 | TRBV7-9 | TGTGCCAGCAGCTTCGGACAGGTAGTAACAGATACGCAGTATTTT | CASSFGQVVTDTQYF
- | TRBJ2-2 | - | TRBV6-5 | TGTGCCAGCAGGGACGTACTAGGGACCGGGGAGCTGTTTTTT | CASRDVLGTGELFF
- | TRBJ1-2 | TRBD1 | TRBV7-3 | TGTGCCAGCAGCGACGACAGGGTTGGTGGCTACACCTTC | CASSDDRVGGYTF
- | TRBJ2-1 | TRBD2 | TRBV25-1 | TGTGCCAGCAGTATTAGCGTCCCGGGGGGGCAGTTCTTC | CASSISVPGGQFF
- | TRBJ2-1 | TRBD1 | TRBV18 | TGTGCCAGCTCACCACCGGGACAGGCGAGCTACAATGAGCAGTTCTTC | CASSPPGQASYNEQFF
- | TRBJ2-3 | TRBD2 | TRBV2 | TGTGCCAGCAGTGCCCGACTAGCGGGTCTGACAGATACGCAGTATTTT | CASSARLAGLTDTQYF